These 2 T cell receptor beta chains were all obtained from the same sample, sequenced in a study of T cells after yellow fever vaccination. TCRdb reprocessed the 5' RACE reads with MiXCR, giving one entry per CDR3 protein. In the table there are roughly 120,000 distinct CDR3 sequences, about 7.2% of which are singletons. Sequencing was performed on CD4+ T cells sorted from PBMCs, taken roughly 45 days after the first yellow fever vaccination. These TCRs come from a man between 18 and 29 years old who received the YFV17D yellow fever vaccine.

Regarding this clonotype: This may come from a read error, since a much larger clone is one base off. Given the absence of the conserved phenylalanine or tryptophan at the CDR3 end, a read error is likely. This chain links TRBV20-1 with TRBJ2-7, with D tentatively TRBD1 or TRBD2 (6 bases each). Trimming left V 5 bases short and J 2 bases short, with 10 bases between. This CDR3 contains 12 residues. CDR1 is DFQATT, CDR2 SNEGSKA, per germline (reference sequence). The CDR3 loop is CSAAGGPYEQYL. The DNA for the CDR3 is TGCAGTGCTGCCGGGGGCCCCTACGAGCAGTACCTC.

This clonotype was picked up one time. The genes are TRBV5-5 and TRBJ2-7; 8 bases line up with TRBD1. The V gene end was trimmed by 4 bases and the J gene end by 0 bases; junction bases not matched to a gene: 9. Germline CDR1 and CDR2: SGHKS and YYEKEE (reference sequence). The CDR3 runs to 16 residues. The CDR3 DNA reads TGTGCCAGCAGCCGGGGACAGGCGTCTTACTCCTACGAGCAGTACGTC. It translates to CASSRGQASYSYEQYV.